The 6 T cell receptor beta chains reported below all come from one sample, sequenced in a study of type 1 regulatory T cells (dated by TCRdb to the early 2020s). General study outcomes and caveats: Compared with non-Tr1 cells, Tr1 cells had a TCR repertoire that was more restricted, a finding the study read as clonal expansion induced by alloantigen.

Antigens of these TCRs are unknown. The sequencer was an Illumina MiSeq. TCRdb applied fastp at Q25 and MiXCR to the public reads, then kept only in-frame beta chains. Entries are consolidated by CDR3 protein sequence, retaining the most common genes and DNA. This sample holds 70,000 or so distinct CDR3 sequences; more than 20% were observed only once. The ten largest clones take up more than 7.5% of the sample. Sequenced: cultured type 1 regulatory T (Tr1) cells, either the whole culture or a sorted fraction (not recorded which). The cell subset or site label here, explained by the study, means: type 1 regulatory T cells sorted from the T-allo10 product. The receptors originated from a human donor in good health.

A few counts support this clonotype. The rearrangement links TRBV28 to TRBJ1-1, with D unclear. This CDR3 spans 12 amino acids. Trimming left V 6 bases short and J 3 bases short, with 8 bases between. The germline V gene encodes CDR1 MDHEN and CDR2 SYDVKM. The CDR3 nucleotides are TGTGCCAGCAGGGACCCCTACACTGAAGCTTTCTTT. The encoded protein is CASRDPYTEAFF. The variable domain in full, with the rest retrieved from reference TRBV28 and TRBJ1-1, is DVKVTQSSRYLVKRTGEKVFLECVQDMDHENMFWYRQDPGLGLRLIYFSYDVKMKEKGDIPEGYSVSREKKERFSLILESASTNQTSMYLCASRDPYTEAFFGQGTRLTVV.

This clonotype has at least ten counts. The genes are TRBV10-3 and TRBJ1-1; D remains unclear. The CDR3 runs to 15 residues. CDR1 and CDR2 (germline): ENHRY, SYGVKD. V dropped 0 bases and J dropped 1 base, with 9 bases sitting between them. CDR3 nucleotide sequence: TGTGCCATCAGTGAGTCGAGAATCTCGAACACTGAAGCTTTCTTT. Its translation: CAISESRISNTEAFF.

This clonotype has only a few counts. The chain is built from TRBV7-9 and TRBJ2-1, with D maybe TRBD2 (5 bases). Per germline, CDR1 SEHNR and CDR2 FQNEAQ (reference sequence). CDR3 length equals 14 residues. Trimming took 3 bases from V and 4 from J, leaving 10 bases between them. The CDR3 loop is CASSLSSVYNEQFF. CDR3 DNA: TGTGCCAGCAGCTTGAGTAGCGTGTACAATGAGCAGTTCTTC.

This clonotype showed up just a few times. The V and J genes are TRBV7-2 and TRBJ1-5, with no clear D. CDR1 is SGHTA, CDR2 FQGNSA, per germline. The CDR3 spans 15 residues. The germline V and J ends were trimmed by 5 bases and 2 bases, with 13 bases remaining between them. The CDR3 spells CASSALGGGNQPQHF. In DNA form, the CDR3 reads TGTGCCAGCAGCGCGTTGGGAGGAGGCAATCAGCCCCAGCATTTT.

This clonotype was seen a handful of times. This chain connects TRBV20-1 to TRBJ2-1; a weak D match, TRBD1 (5 bases). V was trimmed by 0 bases and J by 4 bases, leaving 16 bases between them. Germline CDR1 reads DFQATT; CDR2 reads SNEGSKA (reference sequence). The CDR3 has 16 amino acids. The CDR3 is CSARDQGRQVYNEQFF. DNA of the CDR3: TGCAGTGCTAGAGATCAGGGTCGGCAGGTGTACAATGAGCAGTTCTTC.

This clonotype occurred a few times. This rearrangement joins TRBV28 to TRBJ1-3; D perhaps matches TRBD1 (5 bases). Trimming left V 6 bases short and J 4 bases short, with 19 bases between. The CDR3 runs to 16 residues. Per the germline V gene, CDR1 is MDHEN and CDR2 is SYDVKM. In nucleotides, the CDR3 is TGTGCCAGCAGCCCGGGAGGGACTAGGGTCGGAAACACCATATATTTT. Amino acids: CASSPGGTRVGNTIYF.